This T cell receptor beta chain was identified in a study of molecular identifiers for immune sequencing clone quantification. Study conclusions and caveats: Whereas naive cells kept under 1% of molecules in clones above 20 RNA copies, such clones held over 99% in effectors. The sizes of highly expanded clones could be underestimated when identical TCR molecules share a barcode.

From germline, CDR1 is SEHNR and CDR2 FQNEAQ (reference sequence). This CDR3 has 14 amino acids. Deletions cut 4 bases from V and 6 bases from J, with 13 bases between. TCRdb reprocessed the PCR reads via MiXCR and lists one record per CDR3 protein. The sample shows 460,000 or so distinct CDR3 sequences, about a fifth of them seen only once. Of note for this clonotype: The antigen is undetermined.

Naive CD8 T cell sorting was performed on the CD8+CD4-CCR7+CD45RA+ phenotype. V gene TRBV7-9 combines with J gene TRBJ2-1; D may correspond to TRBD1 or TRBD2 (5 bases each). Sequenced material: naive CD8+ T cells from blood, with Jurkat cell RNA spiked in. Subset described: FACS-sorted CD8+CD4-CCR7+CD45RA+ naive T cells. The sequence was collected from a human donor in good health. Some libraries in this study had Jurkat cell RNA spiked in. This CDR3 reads CASSSWDERNEQFF. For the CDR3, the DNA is TGTGCCAGCAGCTCCTGGGACGAGCGCAATGAGCAGTTCTTC.